The rows below give T cell receptor beta chains drawn from one sample of a study of cytomegalovirus exposure and HLA in healthy donors. Sequencing used immunoSEQ multiplex PCR; TCRdb keeps in-frame clones, though not all of them. The sample has 170,000 or so clones; more than 70% are singletons. Material: PBMCs. The receptor set was obtained from a male donor in good health and CMV-seropositive. Each CDR3 is given with its conserved first and last residue. A D gene is named only where the DNA matches it firmly. Some rows have no size entry. The others give once, few or many, or a class for an expanded clone.

size: NA; J: TRBJ1-5; D: TRBD1; V: TRBV30; DNA: TGTGCCTGGAGTGTGGACAGGGGGAATCAGCCCCAGCATTTT; CDR3: CAWSVDRGNQPQHF
size: NA; J: TRBJ1-1; D: TRBD1; V: TRBV19; DNA: TGTGCCAGTAGTAAGGCTCCACTCGGGACAGGGGTGATGAACACTGAAGCTTTCTTT; CDR3: CASSKAPLGTGVMNTEAFF
size: NA; J: TRBJ2-3; D: NA; V: TRBV18; DNA: TGTGCCAGCTCGCCTTCCAATGAGGGAGATACGCAGTATTTT; CDR3: CASSPSNEGDTQYF
size: NA; J: TRBJ1-5; D: TRBD1; V: TRBV28; DNA: TGTGCCAGCAGTTTGGTGAGGGACAGGGGGCGATTTAGCAATCAGCCCCAGCATTTT; CDR3: CASSLVRDRGRFSNQPQHF
size: once; J: TRBJ2-5; D: NA; V: TRBV21-1; DNA: TGTGCCAGCAGCAAAAAACGAGCGGGAAGTGAGACCCAGTACTTC; CDR3: CASSKKRAGSETQYF
size: few; J: TRBJ2-7; D: TRBD1; V: TRBV25-1; DNA: TGTGCCAGCAGTGAGTGGGGACAGGTCTACGAGCAGTACTTC; CDR3: CASSEWGQVYEQYF
size: NA; J: TRBJ2-7; D: NA; V: TRBV11-2; DNA: TGTGCCAGCAGCTTATACAGTTACGAGCAGTACTTC; CDR3: CASSLYSYEQYF
size: NA; J: TRBJ2-2; D: TRBD2; V: TRBV27; DNA: TGTGCCAGCAGTTTTTATCCCGGGAGGGCCGGTACCGGGGAGCTGTTTTTT; CDR3: CASSFYPGRAGTGELFF
size: NA; J: TRBJ2-1; D: TRBD2; V: TRBV7-2; DNA: TGTGCCAGCAGTTCAATGGCCGGGACTAGCGGATACAATGAGCAGTTCTTC; CDR3: CASSSMAGTSGYNEQFF
size: NA; J: TRBJ1-3; D: NA; V: TRBV29-1; DNA: TGCAGCGTTTCGGAGGGTGGGCCGGGGTTTTCTGGAAACACCATATATTTT; CDR3: CSVSEGGPGFSGNTIYF
size: NA; J: TRBJ1-3; D: TRBD1; V: TRBV5-1; DNA: TGCGCCAGCAGCCCGGCCCCAGGGGGATCTGGAAACACCATATATTTT; CDR3: CASSPAPGGSGNTIYF
size: few; J: TRBJ2-1; D: NA; V: TRBV10-1; DNA: TGCGCCAGCAGTCGGGAGAATGAGCAGTTCTTC; CDR3: CASSRENEQFF
size: few; J: TRBJ1-6; D: TRBD1; V: TRBV6-6; DNA: TGTGCCAGCAGCCCTAGACTGACAGGGAATTCACCCCTCCACTTT; CDR3: CASSPRLTGNSPLHF
size: NA; J: TRBJ2-1; D: TRBD2; V: TRBV27; DNA: TGTGCCAGCAGTTTCGCTAGCGGGAGGGCCAGGGTAGACGATGAGCAGTTCTTC; CDR3: CASSFASGRARVDDEQFF
size: NA; J: TRBJ2-7; D: TRBD1; V: TRBV7-7; DNA: TGTGCTAGCAGCTTACGGCCCACAGGGGCTAGCTACGAGCAGTACTTC; CDR3: CASSLRPTGASYEQYF
size: NA; J: TRBJ2-2; D: TRBD1; V: TRBV6-5; DNA: TGTGCCAGCAGTTCCGGGACAGGGGGGTACACCGGGGAGCTGTTTTTT; CDR3: CASSSGTGGYTGELFF